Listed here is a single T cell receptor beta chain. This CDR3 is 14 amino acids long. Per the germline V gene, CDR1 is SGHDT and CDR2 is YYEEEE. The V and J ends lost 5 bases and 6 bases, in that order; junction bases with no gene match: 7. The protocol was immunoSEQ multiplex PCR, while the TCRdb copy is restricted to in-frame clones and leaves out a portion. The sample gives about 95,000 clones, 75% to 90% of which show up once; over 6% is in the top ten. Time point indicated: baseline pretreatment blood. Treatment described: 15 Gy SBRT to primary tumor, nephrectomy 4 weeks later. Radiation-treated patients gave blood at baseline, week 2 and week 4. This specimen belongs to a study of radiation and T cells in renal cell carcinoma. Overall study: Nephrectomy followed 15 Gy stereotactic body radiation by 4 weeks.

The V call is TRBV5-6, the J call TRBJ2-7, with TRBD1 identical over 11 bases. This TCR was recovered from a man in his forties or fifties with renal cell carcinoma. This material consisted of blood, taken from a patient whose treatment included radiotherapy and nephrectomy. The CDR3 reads CASRAGTGGIEQYF. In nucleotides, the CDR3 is TGTGCCAGCAGAGCCGGGACAGGGGGTATCGAGCAGTACTTC. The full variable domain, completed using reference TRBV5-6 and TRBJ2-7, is DAGVTQSPTHLIKTRGQQVTLRCSPKSGHDTVSWYQQALGQGPQFIFQYYEEEERQRGNFPDRFSGHQFPNYSSELNVNALLLGDSALYLCASRAGTGGIEQYFGPGTRLTVT.